Below, 23 T cell receptor beta chains from the same sample are listed, as sequenced in a study of shared clonotypes between healthy human individuals (dated by TCRdb to 2020 to 2022). Library preparation used the immunoSEQ multiplex PCR assay. TCRdb limited this immuneACCESS table to in-frame rearrangements with V and J called. A share of clones is missing; checked studies link under half to unresolved V genes, and the rest is unexplained. Within this sample are about 1.5 million clones, with about 96% of them counted one time only. 0.95% to 1.5% of the sample rests with the top ten. The sequenced sample consisted of naive CD4+ T cells sorted from blood. According to the study, the label for this sample's cell subset or site signals: CD45RA+ positively selected. Source of these receptors: a man younger than 40 in good health.

This chain connects TRBV4-1 to TRBJ2-2, with 10 bases matching TRBD2. The V and J ends lost 1 base and 4 bases, in that order; junction bases with no gene match: 0. Germline assignment: CDR1 MGHRA and CDR2 YSYEKL. The CDR3 loop spans 15 amino acids. CDR3: CASSQGLAGTGELFF. The CDR3 DNA follows: TGCGCCAGCAGCCAAGGACTAGCGGGCACCGGGGAGCTGTTTTTT.

The chain joins TRBV15 to TRBJ2-5; unclear D gene. The CDR3 contains 15 residues. Trimming took 0 bases from V and 5 from J, leaving 13 bases between them. CDR1 is LNHNV and CDR2 is YYDKDF in the germline V gene (reference sequence). CDR3 nucleotide sequence: TGTGCCACCAGCAGAGATTGGCTCCTGGGGGAGACCCAGTACTTC. This gives the protein CATSRDWLLGETQYF.

The V call is TRBV7-3, the J call TRBJ2-2; 8 bases are a match to TRBD1. The CDR3 covers 16 residues. J gave up 3 bases and V 3 bases, and 6 bases lay outside the gene matches. The V gene's germline CDR1 is SGHTA and CDR2 FQGTGA. DNA for the CDR3: TGTGCCAGCAGCTTGGGTGGGGACAGGTACACCGGGGAGCTGTTTTTT. It yields the protein CASSLGGDRYTGELFF.

V gene TRBV15 combines with J gene TRBJ2-3, with 7 bases fitting TRBD2. Germline V gives CDR1 LNHNV, CDR2 YYDKDF (reference sequence). CDR3 length: 15 amino acids. The ends lost 8 bases at V and 5 bases at J; junction bases unmatched: 13. In nucleotides, the CDR3 is TGTGCCACCCTGGATGCGTTCGGCGGGGGAGATACGCAGTATTTT. It encodes CATLDAFGGGDTQYF.

The CDR3 reads CASSLMGEHHGYTF. DNA for the CDR3: TGTGCCAGCAGCTTGATGGGGGAACATCATGGCTACACCTTC. The J gene is TRBJ1-2, the V gene TRBV7-3; D possibly corresponds to TRBD1 (5 bases). The CDR3 is 14 residues long. Between the trimmed V and J ends, which lost 3 bases and 6 bases, there was a span of 14 bases. The germline gives CDR1 SGHTA, CDR2 FQGTGA.

The chain combines TRBV7-8 with TRBJ2-5; unclear D gene. This CDR3 comprises 14 residues. Germline V CDR1 and CDR2: SGHVS, FQNEAQ. Trimming removed 2 bases at V and 1 base at J, with 8 bases between. CDR3 sequence (DNA): TGTGCCAGCAGCTTAATCCGCCCCCAAGAGACCCAGTACTTC. Protein sequence: CASSLIRPQETQYF.

The chain is built from TRBV4-1 and TRBJ1-5; D gene uncertain. V lost 1 base, J lost 9 bases, and 22 bases lay in between. Germline-derived CDR1 and CDR2 are MGHRA and YSYEKL. CDR3 length: 17 amino acids. CDR3 protein: CASSQVRSGNLLWPQHF. The CDR3 DNA reads as TGCGCCAGCAGCCAAGTCCGTTCCGGGAACTTACTTTGGCCCCAGCATTTT.

This rearrangement joins TRBV18 to TRBJ2-3; maybe TRBD1 (6 bases). Trimming removed 0 bases at V and 6 bases at J, with 13 bases between. Germline CDR1 is KGHSH and CDR2 is LQKENI. This CDR3 has 15 amino acids. As DNA, the CDR3 is TGTGCCAGCTCACCACCGACAGGTGTAGCGGATACGCAGTATTTT. This encodes CASSPPTGVADTQYF.

Points on this clone: The junction differs from germline at one of its ends, possibly a read error. This specimen includes other DNA sequences encoding the same CDR3. The chain links TRBV4-2 to TRBJ1-5; no definite D call. The length of the CDR3 is 15 residues. In germline, CDR1 is LGHNA, CDR2 YNFKEQ. The CDR3 loop reads CASSQVKAGNQPQHF. The CDR3 DNA follows: TGTGCCAGCAGTCAAGTTAAGGCAGGCAATCAGCCCCAGCATTTT.

The chain joins TRBV30 to TRBJ1-5, with a possible D match to TRBD1 (5 bases). The CDR3 sequence is 13 residues long. Germline V gene sequence: CDR1 GTSNPN, CDR2 SVGIG (reference sequence). Trimming stripped 2 bases from V and 4 bases from J, with 9 bases between. CDR3 sequence reads: CAWSTRENQPQHF. CDR3 nucleotide sequence: TGTGCCTGGAGTACCAGGGAGAATCAGCCCCAGCATTTT.

The V gene is TRBV18, the J gene TRBJ2-5; 13 bases are shared with TRBD2. The CDR3 runs to 16 residues. The germline V gene encodes CDR1 KGHSH and CDR2 LQKENI. V lost 4 bases, J lost 4 bases, and 6 bases stayed unmatched. The CDR3 bases are TGTGCCAGCTCACGCGGACTAGCGGGAGTGGGAGAGACCCAGTACTTC. Its protein product is CASSRGLAGVGETQYF.

The chain joins TRBV5-1 to TRBJ1-2; weak D call: TRBD1 (5 bases). V lost 4 bases, J lost 3 bases, and 19 bases lay in between. This CDR3 region has 16 residues. Germline assignment: CDR1 SGHRS and CDR2 YFSETQ. CDR3: CASSLNPGTTDYGYTF. The DNA for the CDR3 is TGCGCCAGCAGCCTTAATCCCGGGACGACCGACTATGGCTACACCTTC.

On this clone: Other DNA variants within this sample encode the same CDR3. This chain joins TRBV11-2 and TRBJ2-2, with D maybe TRBD1 (5 bases). V was shortened by 3 bases and J by 1 base, with 6 bases between the two germline ends. Germline-derived CDR1 and CDR2 are SGHAT and FQNNGV. The CDR3 loop spans 14 amino acids. The CDR3 DNA sequence: TGTGCCAGCAGCTTTAGGGGGAACACCGGGGAGCTGTTTTTT. Translated, it gives CASSFRGNTGELFF.

This chain connects TRBV27 to TRBJ2-6, with unresolved D. The CDR3 loop spans 9 amino acids. Per the germline V gene, CDR1 is MNHEY and CDR2 is SMNVEV (reference sequence). V was clipped by 10 bases and J by 9 bases, with 4 bases between them. CDR3 DNA sequence: TGTGCCATCCGCAACGTCCTGACTTTC. Encoded protein: CAIRNVLTF. Based on the CDR3 plus reference TRBV27 and TRBJ2-6, the full variable domain is EAQVTQNPRYLITVTGKKLTVTCSQNMNHEYMSWYRQDPGLGLRQIYYSMNVEVTDKGDVPEGYKVSRKEKRNFPLILESPSPNQTSLYFCAIRNVLTFGAGSRLTVL.

This clone was seen only a few times. Within the sample, other DNA sequences also encode this same CDR3. As DNA, the CDR3 is TGTGCCAGCAGTGAATTGATTGAGCAGTTCTTC. This sequence encodes CASSELIEQFF. V and J are TRBV2 and TRBJ2-1; D unresolved. Germline V gene lookup returns CDR1 SNHLY and CDR2 FYNNEI. The CDR3 loop spans 11 amino acids. Trimming took 2 bases from V and 9 from J, leaving 5 bases between them.

The chain uses TRBV7-2 and TRBJ2-3; TRBD2 matches 9 bases. The CDR3 covers 16 residues. Germline trimming cut 4 bases from V and 3 bases from J; bases unmatched to any gene: 8. Germline CDR1 SGHTA, CDR2 FQGNSA. DNA of the CDR3: TGTGCCAGCAGCTCCTGGATAGCGGGAGATACAGATACGCAGTATTTT. Protein: CASSSWIAGDTDTQYF.

The chain recombines TRBV14 with TRBJ2-5; D gene uncertain. Deletions cut 2 bases from V and 5 bases from J, with 12 bases between. Germline V CDR1 and CDR2: SGHDN, FVKESK. The CDR3 is 14 amino acids. This CDR3 reads CASSQPALRETQYF. DNA of the CDR3: TGTGCCAGCAGCCAACCGGCCCTCCGTGAGACCCAGTACTTC.

The V and J genes are TRBV28 and TRBJ2-7, with 9 nucleotides matching TRBD2. The CDR3 consists of 15 residues. Germline values: CDR1 MDHEN, CDR2 SYDVKM. V trimming: 6 bases; J trimming: 4 bases; junction bases outside the gene matches: 10. Written as DNA, the CDR3 is TGTGCCAGCAGGCCTAGCGGGATTTCCCCGTACGAGCAGTACTTC. Amino acid sequence: CASRPSGISPYEQYF.

This clone was seen just once. The CDR3 DNA follows: TGTGCCAGCAGCTGGAGTAGCGGAAGCACAGATACGCAGTATTTT. Translating it yields CASSWSSGSTDTQYF. V is TRBV5-4 and J is TRBJ2-3, with TRBD2 as a possible D gene (6 bases). V lost 3 bases and J lost 0, with 11 bases in between. From germline, CDR1 is SGHNT and CDR2 YYREEE (reference sequence). The CDR3 totals 15 residues.

The chain carries TRBV7-3 and TRBJ2-2, with unresolved D. Germline-derived CDR1 and CDR2 are SGHTA and FQGTGA. V lost 3 bases and J 6 bases, leaving 5 bases between the germline ends. The CDR3 consists of 12 residues. DNA for the CDR3: TGTGCCAGCAGCTTCGGGTCCGGGGAGCTGTTTTTT. It specifies CASSFGSGELFF.

The J gene is TRBJ2-3, the V gene TRBV7-2, with 8 bases aligning to TRBD2. CDR1 and CDR2 from the germline V gene are SGHTA and FQGNSA. The CDR3 spans 16 residues. The ends lost 3 bases at V and 2 bases at J; junction bases unmatched: 7. CDR3 sequence: CASSFRLLAVTDTQYF. In DNA, the CDR3 is TGTGCCAGCAGCTTTCGACTACTAGCGGTCACAGATACGCAGTATTTT. The full variable domain, with the rest looked up from reference TRBV7-2 and TRBJ2-3, is GAGVSQSPSNKVTEKGKDVELRCDPISGHTALYWYRQSLGQGLEFLIYFQGNSAPDKSGLPSDRFSAERTGGSVSTLTIQRTQQEDSAVYLCASSFRLLAVTDTQYFGPGTRLTVL.

This rearrangement joins TRBV27 to TRBJ1-2; tentative D call: TRBD1 (5 bases). Between the trimmed V and J ends, which lost 6 bases and 8 bases, there was a span of 19 bases. Germline V gene data show CDR1 as MNHEY and CDR2 as SMNVEV (reference sequence). This CDR3 spans 14 amino acids. DNA of the CDR3: TGTGCCAGCAGAACCCAGGGACTTCTGGGGGGCTACACCTTC. This encodes CASRTQGLLGGYTF.

The chain joins TRBV18 to TRBJ2-2; D is uncertain. The germline V gene has CDR1 KGHSH and CDR2 LQKENI. The CDR3 runs 16 residues. Trimming left V 0 bases short and J 6 bases short, with 14 bases between. CDR3 sequence (DNA): TGTGCCAGCTCACCACCTAAAGGCCGCGGCGCCGGGGAGCTGTTTTTT. Its protein product is CASSPPKGRGAGELFF.